The entry below describes one T cell receptor (beta chain). The specificity of this receptor is unknown. Nothing much larger sits one base from this clone, and base qualities are not available. The data originate from a study of CD4 T cells in relation to SARS-CoV-2 and coronaviruses (dated by TCRdb to the early 2020s). Turning to the overall study: In the ViraFEST assay, PBMCs were cultured with antigen for around eleven days, after which TCR beta CDR3s were sequenced to identify antigen-specific clonal expansions. The Adaptive Biotechnologies TCR-sequencing kit was used to sequence samples from three pre-COVID donors and the naive versus memory experiments, while other data came from Illumina-based sequencing. For other donors in the study, expansion assays were sequenced with a different, Illumina-based TCR-beta assay. Shared crossreactive spike epitopes were mapped to their HLA restriction using patient-derived lymphoblastoid cell lines. At the level of individual TCR clonotypes, the study evaluated whether memory CD4+ T cells crossreact between the spike proteins of SARS-CoV-2 and those of common cold coronaviruses. An HIV-1 Nef peptide pool or a culture without peptide was used as the negative reference condition. Findings and caveats that apply to the study as a whole: Pre-pandemic and post-infection samples were not both contributed by any donor, so tracing of the source of pre-existing responses was limited. Crossreactive clones showed significantly weaker SARS-CoV-2-driven expansion than monoreactive clones, consistent with antigenic imprinting. Approximately 69% of donors had memory CD4+ clonotypes that crossrecognized SARS-CoV-2 and at least one common cold coronavirus spike. Crossreactivity analysis was centred on spike protein, so crossreactivity against other viral proteins was not assessed. Small numbers of patients and of tested TCRs were a limitation of the study.

Library preparation was by the immunoSEQ multiplex PCR assay. Concerning the study's data processing: During preprocessing, nonproductive sequences were removed, as were CDR3s that did not start with C, did not end with F or W, or were shorter than 7 amino acids. Antigen-specific clonotypes were called with the MANAFEST web app on the basis of expansion relative to the reference and to other culture wells. A clone was considered positive if the clone showed significant expansion compared with the reference culture in 2 of 3 replicate wells at an FDR below 0.05. For a clone to be considered positive, significant expansion relative to all other tandem wells and an odds ratio above 5 were also required. CDR3 homology was quantified as pairwise Levenshtein distance, calculated with the stringdist R package after three terminal residues were trimmed from each end. The clones in this table, taken by TCRdb from immuneACCESS, are in-frame only. Not every clone is retained; where verified, under half of the shortfall comes from an unresolved V gene, and the cause of the rest is unknown. The V and J calls and clone size come from that table; D and trimming were worked out from the DNA. Counted in this sample were some 20,000 clones; about 70% of them appeared once. The ten largest clones capture around 15% of the sample.

The CDR3 measures 18 amino acids from cysteine to phenylalanine. The retained sequence is limited to the CDR3, 54 bases, with the frame set at the first base. Relative to germline, V is missing 8 bases and J is missing 2 bases, with 20 bases of the junction outside any gene match. Looking up the germline V gene (reference sequence) yields CDR1 GTSNPN and CDR2 SVGIG. CD4+ T cells from unexposed donors were collected before the COVID-19 pandemic (2011-2018). Following 10 days of culture, the EasySep CD4+ T cell isolation kit was used to isolate CD4+ T cells. As cell numbers permitted, CD4+ T cells from unexposed donors were tested for reactivity to SARS-CoV-2 S and N and to four common cold coronavirus spike pools. PBMCs were cultured at under 2.5 million per well in IMDM supplemented with 5% human AB serum and about 9 IU/ml IL-2. Half of the culture medium was replaced with fresh IL-2-containing medium on days 3 and 7. In general, every peptide culture condition was set up in three replicate wells. The leukapheresis product used for the unexposed donors was purchased from a commercial source. PBMCs were isolated from leukapheresis product or whole blood by Ficoll-Paque PLUS gradient centrifugation. PBMCs were either cryopreserved at -140°C or used fresh in the expansion assay. The QIAamp Micro DNA Kit was used to extract genomic DNA from the CD4+ T cells.

This receptor chain uses TRBV30 and TRBJ1-5, with 8 bases matching TRBD1. Material for sequencing was CD4+ T cells from PBMCs, cultured in vitro. This clonotype was sampled from a human donor in good health. The DNA sequence is given as TGTGCCCGAAAGTGGGGGGAAGACAGGGGTTATCGCAATCAGCCCCAGCATTTT. The translation is CARKWGEDRGYRNQPQHF.